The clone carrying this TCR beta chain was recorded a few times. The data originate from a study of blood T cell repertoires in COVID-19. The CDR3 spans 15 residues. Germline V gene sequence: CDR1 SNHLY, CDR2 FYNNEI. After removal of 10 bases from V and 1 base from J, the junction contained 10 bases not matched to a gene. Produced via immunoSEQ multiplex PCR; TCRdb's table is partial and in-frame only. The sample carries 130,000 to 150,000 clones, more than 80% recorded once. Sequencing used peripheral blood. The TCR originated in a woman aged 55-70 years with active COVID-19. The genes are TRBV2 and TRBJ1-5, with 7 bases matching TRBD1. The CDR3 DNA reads TGTGCCACATCCTTGGACAGGCACAGCAATCAGCCCCAGCATTTT. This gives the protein CATSLDRHSNQPQHF.